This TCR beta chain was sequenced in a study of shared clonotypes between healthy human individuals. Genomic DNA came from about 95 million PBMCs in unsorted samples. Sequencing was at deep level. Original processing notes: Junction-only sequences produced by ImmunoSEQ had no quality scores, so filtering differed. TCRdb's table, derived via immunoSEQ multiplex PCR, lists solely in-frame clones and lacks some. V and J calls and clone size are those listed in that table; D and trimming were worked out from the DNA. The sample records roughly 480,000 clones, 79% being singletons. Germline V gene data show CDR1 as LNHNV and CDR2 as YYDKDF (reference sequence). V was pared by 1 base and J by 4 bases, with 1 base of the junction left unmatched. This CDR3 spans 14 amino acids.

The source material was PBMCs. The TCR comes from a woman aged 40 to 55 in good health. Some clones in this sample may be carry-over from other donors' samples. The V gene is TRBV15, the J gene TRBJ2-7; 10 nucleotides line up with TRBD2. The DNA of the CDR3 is TGTGCCACCAGCAGAGGTAGCGGGAGGTACGAGCAGTACTTC. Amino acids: CATSRGSGRYEQYF.